This TCR beta chain was captured in a study of T cells in Graves' hyperthyroidism and ophthalmopathy. This sample holds PBMCs from under 11 ml fresh peripheral blood. Study observations and caveats: Within blood appeared most thyroid clonotypes that had expanded above 0.001.

Amplification of TCR beta CDR3 regions used RNA as the template. Researchers ran a first-round RT-PCR on the TCR CDR3 using the HTBI primer set. TCRdb itself ran the multiplex PCR reads through MiXCR, one entry per CDR3 protein. The sample shows 340,000 or so distinct CDR3 sequences, 20% to 25% of them seen only once. This clonotype has at least ten counts. The antigen remains undetermined. The CDR3 runs to 12 residues. Germline CDR1 is DFQATT and CDR2 is SNEGSKA (reference sequence). V was trimmed by 4 bases and J by 2 bases, leaving 6 bases between them. The chain recombines TRBV20-1 with TRBJ2-1; the D is unclear. The sequence was obtained from a woman in her forties or fifties with Graves' hyperthyroidism. The sample consisted of blood. The DNA for the CDR3 is TGCAGTGCTAACTCGGCCTACAATGAGCAGTTCTTC. Protein sequence: CSANSAYNEQFF.